The following is a TCR beta chain sequence with its context. Germline V lookup: CDR1 MNHNS, CDR2 SASEGT. The V and J ends lost 7 bases and 10 bases respectively, with 22 bases between them. The CDR3 totals 14 residues. Method: immunoSEQ multiplex PCR; TCRdb's copy keeps in-frame clones and lacks some. The sample lists 100,000 to 120,000 clones, 88% occurring once. This sample is drawn from a study of T cell responses to AZD1222 COVID-19 vaccine. Source: peripheral blood, taken 28 days after the second AZD1222 dose. This clonotype was obtained from an adult who received the AZD1222 COVID-19 vaccine. The chain employs TRBV6-1 and TRBJ1-2; D is uncertain. DNA of the CDR3: TGTGCCAGCACTCCCCCAGTGGGCGACGGTGTCTACACCTTC. Translation: CASTPPVGDGVYTF.